Included here is one TCR beta chain sequence, with context. The length of the CDR3 is 12 residues. Per germline, CDR1 SGHRS and CDR2 YFSETQ. The ends were cut back, 4 bases at V and 9 bases at J, with 11 bases in the middle. Noted treatment: oral pan-JAK inhibitor, 5-10 mg twice daily. The data originate from a study of CD8+ T cells in alopecia areata. RNA, once extracted, was reverse transcribed into cDNA for use as the sequencing template. TCRdb's table, derived via immunoSEQ multiplex PCR, lists solely in-frame clones and lacks some. The table has a few hundred thousand clones, under 40% seen once; the top ten hold 0.4% to 0.55%.

This receptor was obtained from a human donor with alopecia areata. V gene TRBV5-1 combines with J gene TRBJ2-1; D not resolved. Here the sequenced sample was CD4+ T cells sorted from blood, taken between weeks 30 and 35, from a patient treated with tofacitinib. CDR3 DNA: TGCGCCAGCAGCCTGTTGGGTGGTGAGCAGTTCTTC. This encodes CASSLLGGEQFF.